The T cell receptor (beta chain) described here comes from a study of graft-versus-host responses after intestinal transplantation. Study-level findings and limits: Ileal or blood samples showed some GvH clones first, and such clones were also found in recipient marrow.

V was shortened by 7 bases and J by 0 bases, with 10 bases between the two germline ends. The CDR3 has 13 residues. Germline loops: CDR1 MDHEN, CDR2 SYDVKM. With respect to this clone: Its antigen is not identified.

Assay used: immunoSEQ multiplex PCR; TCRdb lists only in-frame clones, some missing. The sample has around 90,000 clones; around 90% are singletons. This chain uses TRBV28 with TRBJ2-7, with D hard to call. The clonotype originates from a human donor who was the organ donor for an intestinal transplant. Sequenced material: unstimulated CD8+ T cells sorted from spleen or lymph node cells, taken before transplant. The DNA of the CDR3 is TGTGCCAGCACTCCGAGGAGCTCCTACGAGCAGTACTTC. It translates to CASTPRSSYEQYF.